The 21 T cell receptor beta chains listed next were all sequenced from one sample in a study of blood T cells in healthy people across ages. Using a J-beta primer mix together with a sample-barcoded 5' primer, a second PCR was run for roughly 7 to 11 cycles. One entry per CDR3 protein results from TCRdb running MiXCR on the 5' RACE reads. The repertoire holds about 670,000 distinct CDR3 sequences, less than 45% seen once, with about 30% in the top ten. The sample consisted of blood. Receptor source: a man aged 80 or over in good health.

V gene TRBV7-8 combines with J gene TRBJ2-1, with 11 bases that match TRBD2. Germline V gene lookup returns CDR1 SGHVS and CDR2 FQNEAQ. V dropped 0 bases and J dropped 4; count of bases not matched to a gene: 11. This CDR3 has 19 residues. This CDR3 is CASSLASGRALGPYNEQFF. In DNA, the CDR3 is TGTGCCAGCAGCTTAGCTAGCGGGAGGGCCTTGGGCCCTTACAATGAGCAGTTCTTC.

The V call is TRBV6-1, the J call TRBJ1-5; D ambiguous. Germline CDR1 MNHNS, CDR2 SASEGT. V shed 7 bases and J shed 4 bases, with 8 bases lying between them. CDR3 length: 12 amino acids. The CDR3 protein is CASTPGNQPQHF. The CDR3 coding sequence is TGTGCCAGCACCCCGGGTAATCAGCCCCAGCATTTT.

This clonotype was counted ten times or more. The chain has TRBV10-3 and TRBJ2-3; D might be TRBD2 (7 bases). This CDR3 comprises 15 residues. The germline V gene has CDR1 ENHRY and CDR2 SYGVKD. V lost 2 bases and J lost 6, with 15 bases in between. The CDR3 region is CAISEVKGGPDTQYF. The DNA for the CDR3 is TGTGCCATCAGTGAGGTGAAGGGGGGGCCGGATACGCAGTATTTT.

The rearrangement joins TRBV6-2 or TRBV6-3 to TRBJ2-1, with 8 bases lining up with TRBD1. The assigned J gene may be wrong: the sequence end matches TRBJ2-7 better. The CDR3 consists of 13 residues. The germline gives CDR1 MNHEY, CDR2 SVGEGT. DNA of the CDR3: TGTGCCAGTCCGGGACAGGATTACAATGAGCAGTACTTC. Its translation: CASPGQDYNEQYF.

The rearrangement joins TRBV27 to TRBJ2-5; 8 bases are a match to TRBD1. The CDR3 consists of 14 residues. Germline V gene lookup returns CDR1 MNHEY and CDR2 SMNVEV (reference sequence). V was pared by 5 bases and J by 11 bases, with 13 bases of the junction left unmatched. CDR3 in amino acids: CASSPRQGYNEQYF. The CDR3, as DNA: TGTGCCAGCAGTCCGCGACAGGGGTACAATGAGCAGTACTTC.

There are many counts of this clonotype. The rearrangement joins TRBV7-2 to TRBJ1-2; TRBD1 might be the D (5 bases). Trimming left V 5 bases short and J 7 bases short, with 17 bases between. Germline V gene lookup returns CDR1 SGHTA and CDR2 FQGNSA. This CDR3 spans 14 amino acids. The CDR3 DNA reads TGTGCCAGCAGCCCCCACGGCCAGGGCTCTGGCTACACCTTC. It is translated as CASSPHGQGSGYTF.

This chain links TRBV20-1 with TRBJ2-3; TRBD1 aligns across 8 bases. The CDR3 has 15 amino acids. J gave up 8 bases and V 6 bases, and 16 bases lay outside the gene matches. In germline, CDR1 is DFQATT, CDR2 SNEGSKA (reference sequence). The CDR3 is CSAGPTGDLSGTQYF. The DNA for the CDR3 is TGCAGTGCCGGACCGACAGGGGATCTTTCGGGTACGCAGTATTTT.

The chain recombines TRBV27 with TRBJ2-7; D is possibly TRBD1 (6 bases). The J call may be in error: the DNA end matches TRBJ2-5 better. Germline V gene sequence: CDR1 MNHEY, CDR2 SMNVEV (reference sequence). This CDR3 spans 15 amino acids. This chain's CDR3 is CASSPEKGQYRTQYF. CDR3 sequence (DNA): TGTGCCAGCAGTCCGGAAAAGGGACAATACAGGACCCAGTACTTC.

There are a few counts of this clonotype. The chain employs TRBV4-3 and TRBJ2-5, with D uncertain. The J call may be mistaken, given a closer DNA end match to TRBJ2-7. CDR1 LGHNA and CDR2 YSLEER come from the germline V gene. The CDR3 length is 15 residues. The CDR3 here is CASSQDSRNYYEQYF. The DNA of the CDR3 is TGCGCCAGCAGCCAAGATTCAAGAAACTATTACGAGCAGTACTTC.

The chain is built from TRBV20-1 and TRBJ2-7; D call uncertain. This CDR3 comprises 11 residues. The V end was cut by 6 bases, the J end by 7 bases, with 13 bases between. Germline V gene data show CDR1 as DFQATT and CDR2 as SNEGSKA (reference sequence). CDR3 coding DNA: TGCAGTGCCCCAGACCCTTGGGAGCAGTACTTC. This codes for CSAPDPWEQYF.

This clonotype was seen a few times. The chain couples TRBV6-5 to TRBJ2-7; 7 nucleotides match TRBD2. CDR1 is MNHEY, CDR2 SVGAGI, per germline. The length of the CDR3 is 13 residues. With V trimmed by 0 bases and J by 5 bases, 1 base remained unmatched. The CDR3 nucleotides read TGTGCCAGCAGTTACTCGACTAGCAACGAGCAGTACTTC. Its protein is CASSYSTSNEQYF.

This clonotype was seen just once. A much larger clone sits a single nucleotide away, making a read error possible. CDR3 sequence reads: CSAHDPSTPRYNEQFF. DNA for the CDR3: TGCAGTGCCCACGATCCTAGCACCCCACGCTACAATGAGCAGTTCTTC. The chain uses TRBV20-1 and TRBJ2-1; the D gene is possibly TRBD2 (5 bases). The CDR3 has 16 residues. The V and J ends lost 6 bases and 3 bases respectively, with 21 bases between them. Germline CDR1 and CDR2: DFQATT and SNEGSKA (reference sequence).

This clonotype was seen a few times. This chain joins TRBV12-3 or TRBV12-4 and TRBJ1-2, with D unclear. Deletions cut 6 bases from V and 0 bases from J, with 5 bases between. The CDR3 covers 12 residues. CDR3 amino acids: CASSGSNYGYTF. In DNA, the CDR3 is TGTGCCAGCAGCGGATCTAACTATGGCTACACCTTC.

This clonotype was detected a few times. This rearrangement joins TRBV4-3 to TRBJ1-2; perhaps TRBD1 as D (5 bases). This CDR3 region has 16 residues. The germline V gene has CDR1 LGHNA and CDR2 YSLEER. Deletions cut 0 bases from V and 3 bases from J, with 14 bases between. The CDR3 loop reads CASSQDSQGRYYGYTF. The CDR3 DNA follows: TGCGCCAGCAGCCAAGATTCCCAGGGTCGATACTATGGCTACACCTTC.

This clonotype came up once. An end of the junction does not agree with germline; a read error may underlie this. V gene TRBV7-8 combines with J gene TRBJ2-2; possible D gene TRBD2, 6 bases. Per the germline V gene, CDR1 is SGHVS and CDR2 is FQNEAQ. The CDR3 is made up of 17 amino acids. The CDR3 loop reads CASSLVYLTPEAGGLFF. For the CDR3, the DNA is TGTGCCAGCAGCTTAGTATACCTAACTCCAGAGGCCGGGGGGCTGTTTTTT.

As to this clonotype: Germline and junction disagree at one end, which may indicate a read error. In DNA, the CDR3 is TGCGCCGGCAGCCAAGATACCCTAACAGGGGGCTGGACAGATACGCAGTATTTT. The encoded protein is CAGSQDTLTGGWTDTQYF. J is TRBJ2-3 and V is TRBV4-3; 9 nucleotides match TRBD1. The V gene's germline CDR1 is LGHNA and CDR2 YSLEER. The CDR3 consists of 18 residues.

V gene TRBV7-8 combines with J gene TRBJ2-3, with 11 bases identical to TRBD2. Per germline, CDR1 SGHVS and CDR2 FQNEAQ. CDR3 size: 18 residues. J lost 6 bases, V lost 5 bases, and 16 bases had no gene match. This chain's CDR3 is CASSRTSTGTSGLDTQYF. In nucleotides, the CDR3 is TGTGCCAGCAGCCGGACATCAACCGGGACTAGCGGCCTGGATACGCAGTATTTT.

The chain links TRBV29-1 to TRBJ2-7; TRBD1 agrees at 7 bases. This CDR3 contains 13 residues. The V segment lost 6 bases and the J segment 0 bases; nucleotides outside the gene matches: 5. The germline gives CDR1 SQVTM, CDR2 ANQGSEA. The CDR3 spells CSVTGAISYEQYF. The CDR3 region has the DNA TGCAGCGTAACAGGGGCTATCTCCTACGAGCAGTACTTC.

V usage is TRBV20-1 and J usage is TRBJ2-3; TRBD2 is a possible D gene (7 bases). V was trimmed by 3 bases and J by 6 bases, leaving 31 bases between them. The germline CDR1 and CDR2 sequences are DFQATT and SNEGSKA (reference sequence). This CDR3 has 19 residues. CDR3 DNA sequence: TGCAGTGCTAGTCGAGGTCAGGGGCTCAGGGCGGGAGTATTCGATACGCAGTATTTT. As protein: CSASRGQGLRAGVFDTQYF.

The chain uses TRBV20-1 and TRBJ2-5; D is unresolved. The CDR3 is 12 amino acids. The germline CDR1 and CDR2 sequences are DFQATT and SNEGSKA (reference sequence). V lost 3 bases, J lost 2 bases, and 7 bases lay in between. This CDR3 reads CSARKEQETQYF. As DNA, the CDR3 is TGCAGTGCTAGGAAGGAACAAGAGACCCAGTACTTC.

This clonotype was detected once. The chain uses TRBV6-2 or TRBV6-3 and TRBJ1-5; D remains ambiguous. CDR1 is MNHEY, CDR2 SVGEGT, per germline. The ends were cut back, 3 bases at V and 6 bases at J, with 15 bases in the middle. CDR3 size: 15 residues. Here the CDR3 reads CASSYSAPGGQPQHF. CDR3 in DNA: TGTGCCAGCAGTTATTCGGCACCGGGTGGTCAGCCCCAGCATTTT.